The 23 T cell receptor beta chains presented below share a single source sample, sequenced in a study of T cells in Graves' hyperthyroidism and ophthalmopathy. Regions amplified from RNA transcripts were the TCR beta CDR3 regions. Researchers ran a first-round RT-PCR on the TCR CDR3 using the HTBI primer set. MiXCR, applied by TCRdb to the multiplex PCR reads, yields one record per CDR3 protein. The sample includes about 410,000 distinct CDR3 sequences, roughly 14% seen only once; the top ten take under 15%. Sequenced input: blood. The receptors were sampled from a man aged 18 to 30 with Graves' ophthalmopathy.

This clonotype was seen a handful of times. This rearrangement joins TRBV15 to TRBJ2-7, with 10 bases matching TRBD1. The CDR3 runs to 14 residues. The trim removed 3 bases at V and 3 bases at J, leaving 2 bases unmatched. Germline CDR1 reads LNHNV; CDR2 reads YYDKDF (reference sequence). This CDR3 is CATSSGTGDYEQYF. The CDR3 nucleotides read TGTGCCACCAGCAGCGGGACAGGGGACTACGAGCAGTACTTC.

There are a few counts of this clonotype. The V and J genes are TRBV27 and TRBJ2-3; perhaps TRBD2 as D (5 bases). Deletions cut 6 bases from V and 2 bases from J, with 15 bases between. The germline CDR1 and CDR2 sequences are MNHEY and SMNVEV (reference sequence). CDR3 length equals 15 residues. The CDR3 region is CASRRVNSYTDTQYF. CDR3 nucleotide sequence: TGTGCCAGCAGGAGGGTCAACTCCTACACAGATACGCAGTATTTT.

The chain recombines TRBV27 with TRBJ1-2, with TRBD1 matching over 7 bases. The germline CDR1 and CDR2 sequences are MNHEY and SMNVEV (reference sequence). The CDR3 runs to 14 residues. The ends lost 7 bases at V and 5 bases at J; junction bases unmatched: 10. The CDR3 bases are TGTGCCAGCACCGATGCAGGGGGTTTTTATGGCTACACCTTC. This sequence encodes CASTDAGGFYGYTF.

This clonotype was seen ten or more times. This chain joins TRBV30 and TRBJ1-1; D possibly corresponds to TRBD1 (5 bases). The CDR3 is 17 amino acids. Trimming removed 0 bases at V and 3 bases at J, with 20 bases between. Germline V CDR1 and CDR2: GTSNPN, SVGIG (reference sequence). The CDR3 DNA follows: TGTGCCTGGAGTGTACAGGCCTCGGGTAGGGTGGACACTGAAGCTTTCTTT. It translates to CAWSVQASGRVDTEAFF.

A note on this clonotype: This may stem from a read error, because a much larger clone lies one nucleotide away. The V call is TRBV7-3, the J call TRBJ2-3, with 9 nucleotides matching TRBD2. V gave up 5 bases and J gave up 5 bases; unmatched junction bases: 5. Germline values: CDR1 SGHTA, CDR2 FQGTGA. The CDR3 runs 14 residues. CDR3 protein: CASSIAGVIDTQYF. The CDR3 DNA reads TGTGCCAGCAGCATAGCGGGGGTCATAGATACGCAGTATTTT.

This chain joins TRBV5-5 and TRBJ2-2; tentative D call: TRBD2 (6 bases). The CDR3 consists of 16 residues. Trimming stripped 4 bases from V and 2 bases from J, with 15 bases between. Per the germline V gene, CDR1 is SGHKS and CDR2 is YYEKEE (reference sequence). The CDR3, as DNA: TGTGCCAGCAGCCCCTTTTGGAGGGCAAACACCGGGGAGCTGTTTTTT. Translating it yields CASSPFWRANTGELFF.

Only a few counts were recorded for this clonotype. The chain joins TRBV19 to TRBJ2-1; D remains ambiguous. The V end was cut by 3 bases, the J end by 4 bases, with 10 bases between. Germline loops: CDR1 LNHDA, CDR2 SQIVND (reference sequence). The CDR3 length is 14 residues. In DNA form, the CDR3 reads TGTGCCAGTAGTATCTCCCGTGCTTACAATGAGCAGTTCTTC. Translating it yields CASSISRAYNEQFF. Full variable domain (rest looked up from reference TRBV19 and TRBJ2-1): DGGITQSPKYLFRKEGQNVTLSCEQNLNHDAMYWYRQDPGQGLRLIYYSQIVNDFQKGDIAEGYSVSREKKESFPLTVTSAQKNPTAFYLCASSISRAYNEQFFGPGTRLTVL.

This clonotype was observed at least ten times. This sequence joins TRBV6-1 and TRBJ1-1; unclear D gene. Between the trimmed V and J ends, which lost 8 bases and 6 bases, there was a span of 13 bases. The CDR3 has 12 residues. Per the germline V gene, CDR1 is MNHNS and CDR2 is SASEGT. The CDR3: CASSWAVSEAFF. For the CDR3, the DNA is TGTGCCAGCTCCTGGGCAGTCTCTGAAGCTTTCTTT.

Regarding this clonotype: Given a much more abundant clone one base away, this may be a read error. The chain carries TRBV6-1 and TRBJ2-1; 14 bases are a match to TRBD2. Germline CDR1 and CDR2: MNHNS and SASEGT. This CDR3 region has 16 residues. CDR3 amino acids: CAGSGLAGGSYNEQFF. The CDR3 DNA reads TGTGCCGGCAGCGGACTAGCGGGGGGTTCCTACAATGAGCAGTTCTTC.

The chain is built from TRBV29-1 and TRBJ2-7, with D maybe TRBD2 (5 bases). Trimming took off 1 base at V and 7 bases at J, with 14 bases between the two ends. The CDR3 contains 13 residues. Germline V CDR1 and CDR2: SQVTM, ANQGSEA. Here the CDR3 reads CSVEGGSTGEQYF. The CDR3 bases are TGCAGCGTTGAAGGAGGGTCGACGGGTGAGCAGTACTTC.

CDR3 loop: CASSRTGGLMDTQYF. The CDR3, as DNA: TGCGCCAGCAGCAGGACAGGGGGCTTGATGGATACGCAGTATTTT. The rearrangement uses TRBV5-1 and TRBJ2-3, with 11 bases identical to TRBD1. Germline-derived CDR1 and CDR2 are SGHRS and YFSETQ. This CDR3 has 15 residues. V dropped 4 bases and J dropped 6; count of bases not matched to a gene: 7.

In this sample, this clonotype turned up many times. The V call is TRBV12-3 or TRBV12-4, the J call TRBJ1-1; no clear D. Trimming stripped 0 bases from V and 1 base from J, with 9 bases between. The CDR3 extends over 15 amino acids. The CDR3 reads CASSLATTTNTEAFF. CDR3 nucleotide sequence: TGTGCCAGCAGTTTAGCGACGACGACGAACACTGAAGCTTTCTTT.

This clonotype was seen ten or more times. The V call is TRBV11-2, the J call TRBJ1-5; D may be TRBD1 (5 bases). The ends were cut back, 1 base at V and 4 bases at J, with 8 bases in the middle. CDR3 length: 14 residues. CDR1 is SGHAT and CDR2 is FQNNGV in the germline V gene. DNA of the CDR3: TGTGCCAGCAGCTTAGCGGGGGATAATCAGCCCCAGCATTTT. It encodes CASSLAGDNQPQHF. Supplemented by reference TRBV11-2 and TRBJ1-5, the full variable domain reads EAGVAQSPRYKIIEKRQSVAFWCNPISGHATLYWYQQILGQGPKLLIQFQNNGVVDDSQLPKDRFSAERLKGVDSTLKIQPAKLEDSAVYLCASSLAGDNQPQHFGDGTRLSIL.

This clonotype was found many times. The rearrangement joins TRBV3-1 to TRBJ2-1; D uncertain. Trimming took 3 bases from V and 11 from J, leaving 11 bases between them. This CDR3 spans 12 amino acids. Germline CDR1 is LGHDT and CDR2 is YNNKEL (reference sequence). CDR3 amino acids: CASSQGRTQQFF. CDR3 DNA sequence: TGTGCCAGCAGCCAGGGCAGGACCCAGCAGTTCTTC.

Many counts were recorded for this clonotype. V is TRBV5-1 and J is TRBJ1-6, with a tentative D call TRBD1 (5 bases). This CDR3 region has 15 residues. V lost 1 base, J lost 6 bases, and 11 bases lay in between. Germline V gene lookup returns CDR1 SGHRS and CDR2 YFSETQ. The CDR3 is CASSLSTGLNSPLHF. DNA for the CDR3: TGCGCCAGCAGCTTGTCTACAGGCCTTAATTCACCCCTCCACTTT.

This clonotype was observed a handful of times. V usage is TRBV10-2 and J usage is TRBJ1-1; D not resolved. Trimming took 6 bases from V and 7 from J, leaving 12 bases between them. The CDR3 sequence is 12 residues long. Germline CDR1 reads WSHSY; CDR2 reads SAAADI. The chain's CDR3 is CASSEIWNEAFF. For the CDR3, the DNA is TGCGCCAGCAGCGAGATTTGGAATGAAGCTTTCTTT.

This clonotype was detected only a few times. J is TRBJ1-1 and V is TRBV12-3 or TRBV12-4; D uncertain. CDR3 length equals 11 residues. V lost 8 bases to trimming and J lost 0 bases, with 4 bases between them. The CDR3 sequence: CASQLNTEAFF. CDR3 coding DNA: TGTGCCAGCCAGTTGAACACTGAAGCTTTCTTT.

At least ten counts were recorded for this clonotype. The chain is built from TRBV20-1 and TRBJ2-3, with 8 bases fitting TRBD1. Germline assignment: CDR1 DFQATT and CDR2 SNEGSKA (reference sequence). The CDR3 contains 14 residues. CDR3 coding DNA: TGCAATCCTCGTGGGGACAGGCAAGGAGATACGCAGTATTTT. This sequence encodes CNPRGDRQGDTQYF.

This clonotype was picked up many times. This sequence joins TRBV3-1 and TRBJ1-1; maybe TRBD1 (6 bases). The germline V gene has CDR1 LGHDT and CDR2 YNNKEL (reference sequence). V lost 0 bases and J 9 bases, leaving 11 bases between the germline ends. The CDR3 covers 13 residues. CDR3 sequence: CASSQDGQNKAFF. The CDR3 DNA is TGTGCCAGCAGCCAAGACGGACAGAATAAAGCTTTCTTT. Full variable domain (remainder filled in from reference TRBV3-1 and TRBJ1-1): DTAVSQTPKYLVTQMGNDKSIKCEQNLGHDTMYWYKQDSKKFLKIMFSYNNKELIINETVPNRFSPKSPDKAHLNLHINSLELGDSAVYFCASSQDGQNKAFFGQGTRLTVV.

There are a few counts of this clonotype. V gene TRBV18 combines with J gene TRBJ2-5; D is uncertain. The CDR3 extends over 13 amino acids. V was cut by 5 bases and J by 3 bases, with 10 bases left in between. Germline assignment: CDR1 KGHSH and CDR2 LQKENI. The CDR3 coding sequence is TGTGCCAGCTCAGGACCGACCAAAGAGACCCAGTACTTC. This codes for CASSGPTKETQYF.

This clonotype was seen ten or more times. This sequence joins TRBV5-1 and TRBJ2-5; TRBD2 matches at 8 bases. Germline V CDR1 and CDR2: SGHRS, YFSETQ. The CDR3 is 15 amino acids. V trimming: 4 bases; J trimming: 2 bases; junction bases outside the gene matches: 7. DNA of the CDR3: TGCGCCAGCAGCCCGGGAGGGGCGGGACAAGAGACCCAGTACTTC. This codes for CASSPGGAGQETQYF.

The rearrangement joins TRBV4-2 to TRBJ1-2; D remains unclear. Trimming shortened V by 0 bases and J by 4 bases, and 9 bases separated the two germline ends. CDR1 and CDR2 from the germline V gene are LGHNA and YNFKEQ. The CDR3 sequence is 14 residues long. For the CDR3, the DNA is TGTGCCAGCAGCCAAGAAATCCAGTTCTATGGCTACACCTTC. Amino acids: CASSQEIQFYGYTF.

V and J are TRBV9 and TRBJ2-7, with D perhaps TRBD1 (7 bases). The CDR3 loop spans 16 amino acids. Trimming left V 4 bases short and J 6 bases short, with 23 bases between. The germline V gene encodes CDR1 SGDLS and CDR2 YYNGEE. CDR3 region: CASSPYRAPQGGEQYF. In nucleotides, the CDR3 is TGTGCCAGCAGCCCATACAGGGCCCCCCAGGGGGGCGAGCAGTACTTC.